Included here is one T cell receptor beta chain sequence, with context. Sequenced by immunoSEQ multiplex PCR; TCRdb stores in-frame clones only, minus some. The repertoire holds some 33,000 clones, with around 90% as singletons. These data come from a study of PD-1 and CTLA-4 blockade in melanoma. In germline, CDR1 is LNHDA, CDR2 SQIVND (reference sequence). Trimming pared 4 bases from V and 7 bases from J, leaving 17 bases between. The CDR3 is 14 residues long. This sequence was found in a human donor with melanoma. The chain recombines TRBV19 with TRBJ2-7, with TRBD2 as a possible D gene (5 bases). The sample was CD8+ T cells from peripheral blood, taken from a patient given anti-PD-1 treatment. The CDR3 DNA reads TGTGCCAGTAGTAAATCGAACGGGGAAGGAGAGCAGTACTTC. Translated: CASSKSNGEGEQYF.